This TCR beta chain is from a study of T cell changes during pregnancy in multiple sclerosis. This CDR3 contains 15 residues. V was trimmed by 6 bases and J by 6 bases, leaving 18 bases between them. Germline V gene lookup returns CDR1 MNHNY and CDR2 SVGAGI (reference sequence). Assay used: immunoSEQ multiplex PCR; TCRdb lists only in-frame clones, some missing. The sample lists about 67,000 clones; approximately 92% were seen once. The sample in question was peripheral blood, obtained in the second trimester of pregnancy. The receptor was isolated from a female donor in good health, enrolled as a control in a pregnancy study. This sequence joins TRBV6-6 and TRBJ1-5; D might be TRBD1 (6 bases). CDR3 region: CASSYARGNAQPQHF. In DNA form, the CDR3 reads TGTGCCAGCAGCTACGCCAGGGGTAATGCTCAGCCCCAGCATTTT.